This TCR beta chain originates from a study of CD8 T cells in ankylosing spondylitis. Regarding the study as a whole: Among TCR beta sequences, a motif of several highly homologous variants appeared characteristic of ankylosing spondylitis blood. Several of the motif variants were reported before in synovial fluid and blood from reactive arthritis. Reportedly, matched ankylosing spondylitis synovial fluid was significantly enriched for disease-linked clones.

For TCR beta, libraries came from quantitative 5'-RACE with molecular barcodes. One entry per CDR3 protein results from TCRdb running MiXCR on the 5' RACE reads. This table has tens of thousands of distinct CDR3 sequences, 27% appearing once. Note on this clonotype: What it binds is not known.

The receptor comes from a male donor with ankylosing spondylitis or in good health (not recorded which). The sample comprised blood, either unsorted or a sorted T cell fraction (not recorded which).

The DNA for the CDR3 is TGTGCCAGCAGTAAGACTAGCGGGAGTATCGAGCAGTACTTC. It translates to CASSKTSGSIEQYF. This sequence joins TRBV2 and TRBJ2-7, with 12 bases identical to TRBD2. The junction had 5 bases not matched to a gene; V was cut back by 5 bases and J by 6 bases. This CDR3 spans 14 amino acids. The V gene's germline CDR1 is SNHLY and CDR2 FYNNEI.